These 2 T cell receptor beta chains originate from one sample sequenced in a study of regulatory T cells in long-lasting Graves disease. The authors built TCR beta libraries using iRepertoire HTBI primers and Arm-PCR of CDR3 regions. TCRdb re-called the multiplex PCR reads through MiXCR, storing one row per CDR3 protein. The data hold about 380,000 distinct CDR3 sequences, with 15% to 17% observed a single time. Time point denoted: newly diagnosed GD, antithyroid drugs for less than 3 months. Isolated PBMC RNA provided the starting material for the TCR library. The input for sequencing was peripheral blood mononuclear cells (PBMCs), taken at new diagnosis, from a patient treated with antithyroid drugs. The receptors derive from a female donor with Graves disease.

There are many counts of this clonotype. The chain carries TRBV11-2 and TRBJ1-5, with TRBD1 matching over 9 bases. The CDR3 loop spans 19 amino acids. Unmatched junction bases numbered 14, after V lost 3 bases and J lost 2 bases. Germline CDR1 SGHAT, CDR2 FQNNGV. CDR3 sequence reads: CASSLAPRGQGGRNQPQHF. In nucleotides, the CDR3 is TGTGCCAGCAGCTTGGCTCCCCGGGGACAGGGAGGGCGCAATCAGCCCCAGCATTTT.

This clonotype appeared a single time. The rearrangement links TRBV5-1 to TRBJ1-5; TRBD1 matches at 8 bases. After removal of 0 bases from V and 3 bases from J, the junction contained 2 bases not matched to a gene. Germline CDR1 and CDR2: SGHRS and YFSETQ. The CDR3 has 15 residues. CDR3 residues: CASSLGDRSNQPQHF. Here the CDR3 DNA reads TGCGCCAGCAGCTTGGGGGACAGGTCCAATCAGCCCCAGCATTTT.